The 6 T cell receptor beta chains below were found in one sample sequenced in a study of OX40 agonist ivuxolimab in advanced cancers. Some clones are missing from TCRdb's copy, which holds only in-frame ones; the method was immunoSEQ multiplex PCR. The repertoire consists of roughly 68,000 clones, with roughly nine tenths occurring once and the leading ten covering about 4%. The sequences come from CD4+ or CD8+ T cells sorted from blood, collected in a trial of the OX40 agonist ivuxolimab. Receptors originate from an adult with an advanced solid tumor such as melanoma, head and neck, liver or kidney cancer.

CDR3 DNA: TGTGCCAGCAGGCCCCCGGGAAATACCGGGGAGCTGTTTTTT. Translated: CASRPPGNTGELFF. The V gene is TRBV27, the J gene TRBJ2-2, with D possibly TRBD2 on 5 matching bases. The ends were cut back, 6 bases at V and 5 bases at J, with 13 bases in the middle. The V gene's germline CDR1 is MNHEY and CDR2 SMNVEV (reference sequence). The CDR3 contains 14 residues.

The chain combines TRBV15 with TRBJ2-5; D not certain. V lost 5 bases, J lost 0 bases, and 7 bases lay in between. Germline V lookup: CDR1 LNHNV, CDR2 YYDKDF (reference sequence). The CDR3 loop spans 13 amino acids. The CDR3 is CATSFRYQETQYF. In nucleotides, the CDR3 is TGTGCCACCAGCTTTAGGTACCAAGAGACCCAGTACTTC.

V usage is TRBV28 and J usage is TRBJ1-1; unclear D gene. The germline gives CDR1 MDHEN, CDR2 SYDVKM. This CDR3 region has 12 residues. V dropped 2 bases and J dropped 10 bases, with 11 bases sitting between them. In DNA form, the CDR3 reads TGTGCCAGCAGTTTAACCAGGCGGGTAGCTTTCTTT. Encoded protein: CASSLTRRVAFF.

This chain joins TRBV6-5 and TRBJ2-7; 9 positions match TRBD1. Germline trimming cut 6 bases from V and 1 base from J; bases unmatched to any gene: 7. The CDR3 spans 15 residues. Germline-derived CDR1 and CDR2 are MNHEY and SVGAGI. The CDR3: CASSRPGTGSYEQYF. CDR3 DNA: TGTGCCAGCAGCCGACCCGGGACAGGGTCCTACGAGCAGTACTTC.

V gene TRBV7-5 combines with J gene TRBJ1-1; TRBD1, the D gene given by the table, was not confirmed from the DNA. TRBV7-5 is classified as a pseudogene. The CDR3 extends over 13 amino acids. The CDR3 DNA is TGTGCCAGCAGCTTACAGGAAGGCACTGAAGCTTTCTTT. This encodes CASSLQEGTEAFF.

The V call is TRBV11-3, the J call TRBJ2-5; D might be TRBD1 or TRBD2, each matching 5 bases. This CDR3 comprises 15 residues. Trimming stripped 5 bases from V and 5 bases from J, with 18 bases between. The germline V gene has CDR1 SGHNT and CDR2 YENEEA. The CDR3 reads CASSPPWGSRETQYF. The CDR3 DNA reads as TGTGCCAGCAGCCCCCCCTGGGGGTCGAGGGAGACCCAGTACTTC.